This passage covers 16 T cell receptor beta chains from one sample sequenced in a study of T-cell memory formation after mild COVID-19. TCRdb re-derived calls from the 5' RACE reads in MiXCR, one entry per CDR3 protein. The profile covers about 260,000 distinct CDR3 sequences, with approximately 16% appearing a single time and around 21% taken by the ten largest. Sequencing input: PBMCs or a T cell subset sorted from them (not recorded which). The receptors shown here come from a man aged 18-30 years who had mild COVID-19 (a few samples of this study predate the infection). Cell type and time point are not known.

The chain employs TRBV5-5 and TRBJ2-7, with D possibly matching TRBD1 (6 bases). There are 13 residues in the CDR3. The V and J ends lost 4 bases and 3 bases respectively, with 11 bases between them. In germline, CDR1 is SGHKS, CDR2 YYEKEE (reference sequence). Here the CDR3 reads CASSAQGIYEQYV. As DNA, the CDR3 is TGTGCCAGCAGCGCCCAGGGGATCTACGAGCAGTACGTC.

This clonotype was counted only a few times. The V and J genes are TRBV20-1 and TRBJ1-2; D call uncertain. Germline V gene lookup returns CDR1 DFQATT and CDR2 SNEGSKA (reference sequence). V was cut by 2 bases and J by 6 bases, with 13 bases left in between. The CDR3 extends over 13 amino acids. CDR3 region: CSARPNFGDGYTF. The CDR3 bases are TGCAGTGCTAGACCCAACTTCGGGGATGGCTACACCTTC.

The chain couples TRBV4-3 to TRBJ1-1; TRBD1 is a possible D gene (6 bases). V lost 0 bases and J lost 3, with 11 bases in between. The CDR3 is 15 amino acids. CDR1 LGHNA and CDR2 YSLEER come from the germline V gene. CDR3 region: CASSQDGGGDTEAFF. DNA for the CDR3: TGCGCCAGCAGCCAAGATGGAGGGGGGGACACTGAAGCTTTCTTT.

This clonotype was observed a handful of times. The chain joins TRBV4-1 to TRBJ2-7; tentative D call: TRBD1 (7 bases). This CDR3 contains 15 residues. Germline lookup yields CDR1 MGHRA and CDR2 YSYEKL. Trimming cost V 2 bases and J 2 bases, with 13 bases left between them. The CDR3 region has the DNA TGCGCCAGCAGCCAACGCCAGGGGGGACCCTACGAGCAGTACTTC. This gives the protein CASSQRQGGPYEQYF.

For this clonotype: A read error may produce the germline difference seen at one junction end. The chain uses TRBV11-2 and TRBJ2-5; D is possibly TRBD1 (5 bases). This CDR3 comprises 11 residues. Germline loops: CDR1 SGHAT, CDR2 FQNNGV. In DNA form, the CDR3 reads TGTGCCAGCAGCTCCCAGGGCCCAAGGTCCTTC. It is translated as CASSSQGPRSF.

The V and J genes are TRBV12-3 or TRBV12-4 and TRBJ2-7; D unclear. This CDR3 is 14 amino acids long. Deletions cut 1 base from V and 0 bases from J, with 7 bases between. CDR3 DNA sequence: TGTGCCAGCAGTTTAGTAGGCAACTCCTACGAGCAGTACTTC. Its protein product is CASSLVGNSYEQYF.

In this sample, this clonotype turned up a few times. The V gene is TRBV4-3, the J gene TRBJ2-6, with 7 bases matching TRBD1. This CDR3 comprises 17 residues. Trimming removed 4 bases from V and 2 bases from J; junction bases left unmatched: 8. Germline V gives CDR1 LGHNA, CDR2 YSLEER. The DNA of the CDR3 is TGCGCCAGCAGCCCCTACGACAGGGCCCCTGGGGCCAACGTCCTGACTTTC. Residues: CASSPYDRAPGANVLTF.

The gene calls are TRBV4-3 and TRBJ2-7; 7 bases are shared with TRBD1. The CDR3 consists of 15 residues. Germline-derived CDR1 and CDR2 are LGHNA and YSLEER. V gave up 0 bases and J gave up 3 bases; unmatched junction bases: 5. CDR3 in DNA: TGCGCCAGCAGCCAAGATAGCCAGGGGGTCTACGAGCAGTACTTC. It is translated as CASSQDSQGVYEQYF.

This clonotype was detected only a few times. V gene TRBV5-5 combines with J gene TRBJ2-2; D unclear. In germline, CDR1 is SGHKS, CDR2 YYEKEE (reference sequence). The V and J ends lost 4 bases and 4 bases respectively, with 17 bases between them. The CDR3 spans 16 residues. The CDR3 sequence is CASSPSSSMITGELFF. In DNA, the CDR3 is TGTGCCAGCAGCCCAAGCTCGTCTATGATCACCGGGGAGCTGTTTTTT. The whole variable domain, remainder taken from reference TRBV5-5 and TRBJ2-2, is DAGVTQSPTHLIKTRGQQVTLRCSPISGHKSVSWYQQVLGQGPQFIFQYYEKEERGRGNFPDRFSARQFPNYSSELNVNALLLGDSALYLCASSPSSSMITGELFFGEGSRLTVL.

The V gene is TRBV6-5, the J gene TRBJ1-1, with 9 bases identical to TRBD1. V lost 4 bases to trimming and J lost 11 bases; unmatched junction nucleotides: 14. Germline-derived CDR1 and CDR2 are MNHEY and SVGAGI. This CDR3 is 15 amino acids long. The CDR3 DNA is TGTGCCAGCAGTTGGTCTCCGGGACAGGGAGTTTGGGCTTTCTTT. It codes for CASSWSPGQGVWAFF.

There are a few counts of this clonotype. The rearrangement links TRBV20-1 to TRBJ2-7; D unclear. The CDR3 covers 10 residues. Germline V lookup: CDR1 DFQATT, CDR2 SNEGSKA (reference sequence). V dropped 7 bases and J dropped 0 bases, with 4 bases sitting between them. The DNA for the CDR3 is TGCAGTGGGGGCTCCTACGAGCAGTACTTC. Residues: CSGGSYEQYF.

This clonotype was recorded at least ten times. J is TRBJ2-4 and V is TRBV28, with TRBD1 matching 9 bases. V gave up 6 bases and J gave up 2 bases; unmatched junction bases: 8. CDR1 and CDR2 from the germline V gene are MDHEN and SYDVKM. The CDR3 runs 16 residues. CDR3 protein: CASRQGARVTKNIQYF. In DNA, the CDR3 is TGTGCCAGCAGACAGGGGGCGCGTGTAACCAAAAACATTCAGTACTTC.

This clonotype was counted only a few times. V usage is TRBV5-1 and J usage is TRBJ1-2; 12 bases line up with TRBD1. Per germline, CDR1 SGHRS and CDR2 YFSETQ. The CDR3 consists of 15 residues. V lost 0 bases, J lost 4 bases, and 1 base stayed unmatched. CDR3 sequence (DNA): TGCGCCAGCAGCTTGGGGGACAGGGGGCCCTATGGCTACACCTTC. It yields the protein CASSLGDRGPYGYTF.

V and J are TRBV28 and TRBJ1-2; D might be TRBD1 (5 bases). Germline assignment: CDR1 MDHEN and CDR2 SYDVKM. The CDR3 length is 13 residues. The V end was cut by 5 bases, the J end by 1 base, with 8 bases between. The CDR3 DNA reads as TGTGCCAGCAGTGTGGGGCTTAACTATGGCTACACCTTC. Its protein product is CASSVGLNYGYTF.

In nucleotides, the CDR3 is TGTGCCAGCAGCTTATCCCTTGGGCAGGGTAATCAGCCCCAGCATTTT. This gives the protein CASSLSLGQGNQPQHF. This rearrangement joins TRBV7-9 to TRBJ1-5, with D tentatively TRBD1 (5 bases). CDR1 and CDR2 from the germline V gene are SEHNR and FQNEAQ (reference sequence). CDR3 length equals 16 residues. V lost 2 bases and J 4 bases, leaving 15 bases between the germline ends.

The chain links TRBV11-1 to TRBJ2-3, with 9 nucleotides matching TRBD2. Unmatched junction bases numbered 10, after V lost 5 bases and J lost 4 bases. Germline V gene data show CDR1 as SGHAT and CDR2 as FQDESV (reference sequence). The CDR3 runs 16 residues. The CDR3: CASSRLAGGLADTQYF. Written as DNA, the CDR3 is TGTGCCAGCAGCCGACTCGCGGGGGGGCTCGCAGATACGCAGTATTTT. Full variable domain (missing parts from reference TRBV11-1 and TRBJ2-3): EAEVAQSPRYKITEKSQAVAFWCDPISGHATLYWYRQILGQGPELLVQFQDESVVDDSQLPKDRFSAERLKGVDSTLKIQPAELGDSAMYLCASSRLAGGLADTQYFGPGTRLTVL.